The 21 T cell receptor beta chains listed next were all sequenced from one sample in a study of monozygotic twins with inflammatory bowel disease. TCRdb reanalyzed the 5' RACE reads and collapses them to one entry per CDR3 protein, without DNA. The table gives about 160,000 distinct CDR3 sequences; the top ten clones make up under 3.5% of it. The specimen was blood. The receptors stem from a human donor with ulcerative colitis or Crohn's disease, or a healthy co-twin of an affected twin (not recorded which).

This chain joins TRBV27 and TRBJ2-1; TCRdb's assignment of TRBD1 cannot be checked, as there is no DNA. The CDR3 is made up of 13 amino acids. Germline CDR1 and CDR2: MNHEY and SMNVEV (reference sequence). CDR3 residues: CASSIQGLGEQFF.

The CDR3 sequence: CATSRVLLPGQLSGNTIYF. The J gene is TRBJ1-3, the V gene TRBV15; the TRBD1 assignment by TCRdb is unverifiable without DNA. Germline CDR1 is LNHNV and CDR2 is YYDKDF (reference sequence). The CDR3 sequence is 19 residues long.

The chain employs TRBV24-1 and TRBJ1-1; the TCRdb call, TRBD1, lacks DNA for checking. Germline CDR1 is KGHDR and CDR2 is SFDVKD. This CDR3 spans 16 amino acids. This CDR3 reads CATSDGQGRRNTEAFF.

The chain couples TRBV15 to TRBJ1-1; no DNA is available, so the TRBD1 call from TCRdb remains unchecked. The CDR3 consists of 16 residues. CDR1 is LNHNV and CDR2 is YYDKDF in the germline V gene (reference sequence). The CDR3 is CATSRDFESQGAQAFF.

The chain's CDR3 is CSARVGGDTQYF. The chain links TRBV20-1 to TRBJ2-3. Germline V gene sequence: CDR1 DFQATT, CDR2 SNEGSKA (reference sequence). There are 12 residues in the CDR3.

The chain links TRBV28 to TRBJ2-2; without DNA, the TCRdb call of TRBD2 cannot be checked. This CDR3 contains 18 residues. Germline-derived CDR1 and CDR2 are MDHEN and SYDVKM. The CDR3 loop reads CASSPPGTSGRTGRELFF.

This rearrangement joins TRBV3-1 to TRBJ1-5; the D call from TCRdb, TRBD1, cannot be confirmed without DNA. The length of the CDR3 is 14 residues. Germline V lookup: CDR1 LGHDT, CDR2 YNNKEL (reference sequence). The CDR3 region is CASSQEGVNQPQHF.

The chain couples TRBV18 to TRBJ1-3. From germline, CDR1 is KGHSH and CDR2 LQKENI. The CDR3 is 18 residues long. CDR3 sequence: CASSPRQGQPHSGNTIYF.

The chain employs TRBV7-9 and TRBJ2-7; the D call of TRBD2 rests on TCRdb alone, since no DNA is present to check it. This CDR3 is 16 amino acids long. The germline gives CDR1 SEHNR, CDR2 FQNEAQ (reference sequence). The CDR3 loop is CASSGGQLAGSYEQYF.

The chain uses TRBV7-9 and TRBJ2-4; the TRBD2 assignment by TCRdb is unverifiable without DNA. The CDR3 is 15 residues long. Germline values: CDR1 SEHNR, CDR2 FQNEAQ (reference sequence). The CDR3 reads CASSFTSGRGNIQYF.

This sequence joins TRBV7-9 and TRBJ1-3. The germline CDR1 and CDR2 sequences are SEHNR and FQNEAQ (reference sequence). The CDR3 is made up of 15 amino acids. The CDR3 here is CASSLGAESGNTIYF.

This sequence joins TRBV7-8 and TRBJ2-5; the TRBD1 assignment by TCRdb is unverifiable without DNA. This CDR3 has 16 residues. Per the germline V gene, CDR1 is SGHVS and CDR2 is FQNEAQ. The CDR3 reads CASSLAKLGQKETQYF.

This chain links TRBV5-5 with TRBJ2-7; TCRdb selects TRBD1, and the lack of DNA leaves this call unchecked. The germline V gene has CDR1 SGHKS and CDR2 YYEKEE (reference sequence). CDR3 length equals 16 residues. This CDR3 reads CASSYVTGGDPYEQYF.

V gene TRBV5-1 combines with J gene TRBJ2-7; there is no DNA to check the TCRdb D call of TRBD1. The CDR3 totals 17 residues. Germline V gives CDR1 SGHRS, CDR2 YFSETQ. CDR3 region: CASSLRLSRDIPYEQYF. The variable domain in full, with the rest retrieved from reference TRBV5-1 and TRBJ2-7, is KAGVTQTPRYLIKTRGQQVTLSCSPISGHRSVSWYQQTPGQGLQFLFEYFSETQRNKGNFPGRFSGRQFSNSRSEMNVSTLELGDSALYLCASSLRLSRDIPYEQYFGPGTRLTVT.

This chain joins TRBV4-1 and TRBJ2-3; TCRdb's D call, TRBD2, is unchecked because there is no DNA. Germline-derived CDR1 and CDR2 are MGHRA and YSYEKL. The CDR3 has 15 amino acids. The CDR3 is CASNGRARSTDTQYF.

The chain combines TRBV7-9 with TRBJ1-4. Germline V gene lookup returns CDR1 SEHNR and CDR2 FQNEAQ (reference sequence). The CDR3 runs 14 residues. CDR3 loop: CASSRGWGSEKLFF. Drawing the rest from reference TRBV7-9 and TRBJ1-4, the complete variable domain is DTGVSQNPRHKITKRGQNVTFRCDPISEHNRLYWYRQTLGQGPEFLTYFQNEAQLEKSRLLSDRFSAERPKGSFSTLEIQRTEQGDSAMYLCASSRGWGSEKLFFGSGTQLSVL.

The rearrangement links TRBV20-1 to TRBJ2-1; TCRdb calls TRBD1, which cannot be checked without DNA. The CDR3 consists of 16 residues. From germline, CDR1 is DFQATT and CDR2 SNEGSKA (reference sequence). The CDR3 here is CSARDRGTGGSSEQFF.

This chain links TRBV4-2 with TRBJ2-4; checking the TCRdb D call of TRBD1 is not possible without DNA. CDR1 LGHNA and CDR2 YNFKEQ come from the germline V gene. The CDR3 has 17 amino acids. CDR3 protein: CASTPSGGGSAKNIQYF.

The rearrangement uses TRBV11-2 and TRBJ2-7; TCRdb's D gene call, TRBD1, goes unchecked for lack of DNA. The germline V gene encodes CDR1 SGHAT and CDR2 FQNNGV. The CDR3 has 14 amino acids. CDR3 sequence: CASSPQGALGEQYF.

The gene calls are TRBV28 and TRBJ1-2. CDR3 length: 12 amino acids. CDR1 and CDR2 from the germline V gene are MDHEN and SYDVKM. This chain's CDR3 is CASTGINYGYTF.

The chain's CDR3 is CASSEARGGEQFF. The genes are TRBV18 and TRBJ2-1; the D call from TCRdb, TRBD1, cannot be confirmed without DNA. The CDR3 covers 13 residues. Germline CDR1 reads KGHSH; CDR2 reads LQKENI.